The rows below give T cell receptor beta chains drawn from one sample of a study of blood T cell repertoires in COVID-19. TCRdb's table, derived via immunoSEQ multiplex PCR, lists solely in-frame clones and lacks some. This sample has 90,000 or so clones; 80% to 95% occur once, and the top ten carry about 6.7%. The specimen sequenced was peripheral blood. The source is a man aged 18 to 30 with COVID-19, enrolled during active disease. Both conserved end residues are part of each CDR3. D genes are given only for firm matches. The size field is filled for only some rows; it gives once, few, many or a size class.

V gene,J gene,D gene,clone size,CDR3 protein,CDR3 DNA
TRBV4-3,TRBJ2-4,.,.,CASSPLAELKNIQYF,TGCGCCAGCAGCCCTTTAGCGGAACTCAAAAACATTCAGTACTTC
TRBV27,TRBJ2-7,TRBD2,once,CASSLSGTSGSSYEQYF,TGTGCCAGCAGTTTATCTGGGACTAGCGGGTCCTCCTACGAGCAGTACTTC
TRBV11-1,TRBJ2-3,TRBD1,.,CASSLAGTGGTDTQYF,TGTGCCAGCAGCTTAGCAGGGACAGGAGGCACAGATACGCAGTATTTT
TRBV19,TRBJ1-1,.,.,CASSISRNTEAFF,TGTGCCAGTAGTATTTCCCGTAACACTGAAGCTTTCTTT
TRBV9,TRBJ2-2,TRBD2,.,CASSVTSGITTGELFF,TGTGCCAGCAGCGTGACTAGCGGGATAACAACGGGGGAGCTGTTTTTT
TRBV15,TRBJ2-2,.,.,CATSRDLSWTGELFF,TGTGCCACCAGCAGAGATCTATCATGGACCGGGGAGCTGTTTTTT
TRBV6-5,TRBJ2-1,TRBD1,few,CASSRDRIHEQFF,TGTGCCAGCAGTCGGGACAGGATCCATGAGCAGTTCTTC
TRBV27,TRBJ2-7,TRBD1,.,CASSYGTGATYEQYF,TGTGCCAGCAGTTACGGGACAGGCGCTACCTACGAGCAGTACTTC
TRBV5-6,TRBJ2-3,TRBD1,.,CASSNSGGGWADTQYF,TGTGCCAGCAGTAATTCAGGGGGCGGGTGGGCAGATACGCAGTATTTT
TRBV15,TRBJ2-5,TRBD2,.,CATSRELAVIQETQYF,TGTGCCACCAGCAGAGAACTAGCGGTAATCCAAGAGACCCAGTACTTC
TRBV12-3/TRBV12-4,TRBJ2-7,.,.,CASSWGSYEQYF,TGTGCCAGCAGTTGGGGCAGTTACGAGCAGTACTTC
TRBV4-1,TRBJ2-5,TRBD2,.,CASSQVPGLAGGPGGETQYF,TGCGCCAGCAGCCAAGTCCCGGGACTAGCGGGAGGGCCGGGGGGAGAGACCCAGTACTTC
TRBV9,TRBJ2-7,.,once,CASGSTYEQYF,TGTGCCAGCGGGAGTACCTACGAGCAGTACTTC
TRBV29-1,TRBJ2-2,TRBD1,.,CSVEGLTGGLAGELFF,TGCAGCGTTGAAGGGTTGACAGGGGGCTTGGCCGGGGAGCTGTTTTTT
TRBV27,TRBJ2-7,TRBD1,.,CASSRQGSYEQYF,TGTGCCAGCAGTAGACAGGGCTCCTACGAGCAGTACTTC
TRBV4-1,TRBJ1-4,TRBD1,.,CASSQDGDRGMVYATNEKLFF,TGCGCCAGCAGCCAAGATGGGGACAGGGGGATGGTATATGCAACTAATGAAAAACTGTTTTTT
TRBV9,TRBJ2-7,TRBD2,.,CASSASLAGELYEQYF,TGTGCCAGCAGCGCCTCACTAGCGGGAGAACTCTACGAGCAGTACTTC
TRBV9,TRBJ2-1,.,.,CASSVARGFSYNEQFF,TGTGCCAGCAGCGTAGCTCGGGGATTCTCCTACAATGAGCAGTTCTTC
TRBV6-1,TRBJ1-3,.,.,CASREGGTLSGNTIYF,TGTGCCAGCAGGGAAGGGGGGACACTCTCTGGAAACACCATATATTTT
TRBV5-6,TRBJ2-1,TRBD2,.,CASSLGLAMNEQFF,TGTGCCAGCAGCTTGGGACTAGCCATGAATGAGCAGTTCTTC
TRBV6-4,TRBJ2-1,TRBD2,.,CASSDTSGRTTRSYNEQFF,TGTGCCAGCAGTGACACTAGCGGGAGGACCACCCGCTCCTACAATGAGCAGTTCTTC
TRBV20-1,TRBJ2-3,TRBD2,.,CSASSAGELAQYF,TGCAGTGCTAGTTCTGCGGGAGAACTGGCGCAGTATTTT
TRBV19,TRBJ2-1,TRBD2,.,CASSMGLAVPNEQFF,TGTGCCAGTAGTATGGGGCTAGCGGTCCCCAATGAGCAGTTCTTC
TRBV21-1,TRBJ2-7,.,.,CASSETGWNEQYF,TGTGCCAGCAGCGAGACAGGGTGGAACGAGCAGTACTTC
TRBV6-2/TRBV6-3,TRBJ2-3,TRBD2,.,CASSRRTSGRSTDTQYF,TGTGCCAGCAGCCGCAGGACTAGCGGGAGGAGCACAGATACGCAGTATTTT
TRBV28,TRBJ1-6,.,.,CASSRGFSYNSPLHF,TGTGCCAGCAGTAGGGGGTTTTCCTATAATTCACCCCTCCACTTT
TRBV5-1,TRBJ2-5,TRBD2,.,CASSLELRGRALGTQYF,TGCGCCAGCAGCTTGGAGTTGCGCGGGAGGGCCCTCGGGACCCAGTACTTC
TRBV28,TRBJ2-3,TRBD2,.,CASIQTPGLATDTQYF,TGTGCCAGCATCCAAACCCCGGGACTAGCCACAGATACGCAGTATTTT
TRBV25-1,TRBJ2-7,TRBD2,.,CASRGRALYEQYF,TGTGCCAGCCGAGGGAGGGCCCTCTACGAGCAGTACTTC
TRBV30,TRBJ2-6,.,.,CAWRLSSSGANVLTF,TGTGCCTGGAGGCTATCTTCCTCTGGGGCCAACGTCCTGACTTTC
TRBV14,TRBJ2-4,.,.,CASSQDPGIGYIQYF,TGTGCCAGCAGCCAAGATCCCGGGATAGGCTACATTCAGTACTTC
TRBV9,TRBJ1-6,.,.,CASSQTTGNSPLHF,TGTGCCAGCAGCCAAACCACAGGGAATTCACCCCTCCACTTT
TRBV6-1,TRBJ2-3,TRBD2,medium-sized,CASSEAAGGPDTQYF,TGTGCCAGCAGTGAAGCAGCGGGAGGGCCAGATACGCAGTATTTT
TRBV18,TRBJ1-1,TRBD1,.,CASSMGQGTEAFF,TGTGCCAGCTCCATGGGACAGGGCACTGAAGCTTTCTTT
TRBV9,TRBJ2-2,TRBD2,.,CASSVGTSGRTSTGELFF,TGTGCCAGCAGCGTAGGGACTAGCGGGAGGACGAGCACCGGGGAGCTGTTTTTT
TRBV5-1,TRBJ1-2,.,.,CASSPWEGMGYTF,TGCGCCAGCAGCCCCTGGGAGGGTATGGGCTACACCTTC
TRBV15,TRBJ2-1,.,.,CATSRSSGDYNEQFF,TGTGCCACCAGCAGGTCGAGCGGAGACTACAATGAGCAGTTCTTC
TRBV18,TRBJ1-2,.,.,CASSPAQTRNGYTF,TGTGCCAGCTCGCCGGCCCAGACACGGAACGGCTACACCTTC
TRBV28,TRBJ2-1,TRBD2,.,CASRGTSGSAGYNEQFF,TGTGCCAGCAGGGGGACTAGCGGGAGCGCCGGCTACAATGAGCAGTTCTTC
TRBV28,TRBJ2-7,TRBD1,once,CASSFPPWTGISYEQYF,TGTGCCAGCAGTTTCCCACCGTGGACAGGGATCTCCTACGAGCAGTACTTC
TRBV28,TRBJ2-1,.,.,CASNGAPPHEQFF,TGTGCCAGCAATGGGGCTCCCCCCCATGAGCAGTTCTTC
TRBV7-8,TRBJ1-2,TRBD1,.,CASSPARDRLYGYTF,TGTGCCAGCAGTCCCGCCCGGGACAGGCTCTATGGCTACACCTTC